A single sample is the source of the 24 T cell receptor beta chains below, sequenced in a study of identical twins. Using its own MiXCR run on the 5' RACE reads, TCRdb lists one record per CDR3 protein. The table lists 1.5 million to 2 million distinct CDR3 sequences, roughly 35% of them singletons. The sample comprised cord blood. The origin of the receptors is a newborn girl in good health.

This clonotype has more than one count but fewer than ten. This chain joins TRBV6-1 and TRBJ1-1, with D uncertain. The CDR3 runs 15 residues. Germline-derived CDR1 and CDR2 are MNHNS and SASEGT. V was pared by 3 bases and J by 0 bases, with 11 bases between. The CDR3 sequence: CASSDPTRMNTEAFF. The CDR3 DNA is TGTGCCAGCAGTGATCCGACACGGATGAACACTGAAGCTTTCTTT.

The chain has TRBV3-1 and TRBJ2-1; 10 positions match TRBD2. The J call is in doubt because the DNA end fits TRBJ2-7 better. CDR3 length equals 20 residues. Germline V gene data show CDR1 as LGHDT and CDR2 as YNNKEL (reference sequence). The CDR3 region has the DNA TGTGCCAGCAGCCAAGCTAGTTTCGGAGCGGGGGGGAGCTCCTACAATGAGCAGTACTTC. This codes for CASSQASFGAGGSSYNEQYF.

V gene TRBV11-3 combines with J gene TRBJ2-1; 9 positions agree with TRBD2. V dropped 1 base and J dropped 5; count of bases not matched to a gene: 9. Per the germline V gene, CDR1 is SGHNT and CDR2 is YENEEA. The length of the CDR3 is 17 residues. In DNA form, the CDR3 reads TGTGCCAGCAGCTTAGGTGGGTGGACTAGCGCCCACAATGAGCAGTTCTTC. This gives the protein CASSLGGWTSAHNEQFF. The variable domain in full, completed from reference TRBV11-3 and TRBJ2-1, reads EAGVVQSPRYKIIEKKQPVAFWCNPISGHNTLYWYLQNLGQGPELLIRYENEEAVDDSQLPKDRFSAERLKGVDSTLKIQPAELGDSAVYLCASSLGGWTSAHNEQFFGPGTRLTVL.

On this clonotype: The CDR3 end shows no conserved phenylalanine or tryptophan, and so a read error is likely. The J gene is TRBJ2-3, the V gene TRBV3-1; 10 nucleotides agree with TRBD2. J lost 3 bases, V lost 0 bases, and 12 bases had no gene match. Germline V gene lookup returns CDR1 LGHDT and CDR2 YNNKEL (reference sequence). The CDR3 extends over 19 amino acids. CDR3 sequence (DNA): TGTGCCAGCAGCCAAGAAACCCCCTTGAGTAGCGGGAGGACAGATACGCAGTATCTT. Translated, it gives CASSQETPLSSGRTDTQYL.

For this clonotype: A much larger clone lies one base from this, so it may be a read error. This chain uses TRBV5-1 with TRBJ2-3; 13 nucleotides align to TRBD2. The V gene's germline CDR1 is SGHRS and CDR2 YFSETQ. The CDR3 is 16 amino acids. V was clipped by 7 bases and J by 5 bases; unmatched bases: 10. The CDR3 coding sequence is TGCGCCAGCGGCCTTGGACTAGCGGGAGTGGGAGATACGCAGTATTTT. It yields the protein CASGLGLAGVGDTQYF.

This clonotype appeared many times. CDR3 sequence reads: CATRSSGTSGYNEQFF. The CDR3 DNA reads as TGTGCCACCAGATCGTCCGGGACTAGCGGTTACAATGAGCAGTTCTTC. The rearrangement uses TRBV24-1 and TRBJ2-1; 11 bases agree with TRBD2. Germline CDR1 reads KGHDR; CDR2 reads SFDVKD. Trimming cost V 7 bases and J 4 bases; bases outside gene matches: 8. The CDR3 runs 16 residues.

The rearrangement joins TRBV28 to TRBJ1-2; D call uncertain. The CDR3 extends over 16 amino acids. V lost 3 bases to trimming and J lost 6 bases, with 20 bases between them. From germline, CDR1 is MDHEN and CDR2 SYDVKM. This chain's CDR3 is CASSFRWAGGIHGYTF. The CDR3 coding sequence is TGTGCCAGCAGTTTCAGGTGGGCAGGTGGAATTCATGGCTACACCTTC.

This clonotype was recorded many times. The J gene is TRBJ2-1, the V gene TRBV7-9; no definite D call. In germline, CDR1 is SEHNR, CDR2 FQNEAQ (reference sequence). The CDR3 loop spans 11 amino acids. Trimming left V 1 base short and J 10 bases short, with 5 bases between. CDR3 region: CASSLDKEQFF. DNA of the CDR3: TGTGCCAGCAGCTTAGATAAAGAGCAGTTCTTC.

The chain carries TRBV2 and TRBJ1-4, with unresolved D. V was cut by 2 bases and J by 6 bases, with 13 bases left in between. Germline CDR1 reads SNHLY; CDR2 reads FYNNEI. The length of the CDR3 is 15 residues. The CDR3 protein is CASSEPGRADEKLFF. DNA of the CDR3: TGTGCCAGCAGTGAACCCGGACGGGCAGATGAAAAACTGTTTTTT.

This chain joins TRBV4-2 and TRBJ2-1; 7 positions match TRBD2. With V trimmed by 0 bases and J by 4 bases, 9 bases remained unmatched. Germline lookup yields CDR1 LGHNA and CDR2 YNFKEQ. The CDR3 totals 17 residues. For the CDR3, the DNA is TGTGCCAGCAGCCAAGATTGGCGGGAGTTTGTGTACAATGAGCAGTTCTTC. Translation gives CASSQDWREFVYNEQFF.

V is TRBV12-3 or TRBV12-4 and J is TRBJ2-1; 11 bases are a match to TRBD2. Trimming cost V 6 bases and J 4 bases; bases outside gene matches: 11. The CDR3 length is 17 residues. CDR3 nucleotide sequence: TGTGCCAGCAGCCCTCCCTCCGGGACTAGCGGATACAATGAGCAGTTCTTC. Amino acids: CASSPPSGTSGYNEQFF.

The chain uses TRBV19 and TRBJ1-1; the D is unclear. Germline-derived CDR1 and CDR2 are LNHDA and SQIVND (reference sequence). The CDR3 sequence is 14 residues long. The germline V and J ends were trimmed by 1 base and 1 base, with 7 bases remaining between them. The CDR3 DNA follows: TGTGCCAGTAGTATAGGACGGAAGAACACTGAAGCTTTCTTT. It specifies CASSIGRKNTEAFF.

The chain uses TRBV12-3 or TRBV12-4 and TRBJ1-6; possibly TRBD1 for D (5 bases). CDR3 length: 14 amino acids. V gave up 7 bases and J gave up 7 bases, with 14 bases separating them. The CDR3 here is CASTLGAGNSPLHF. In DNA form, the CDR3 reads TGTGCCAGCACCCTCGGGGCCGGGAATTCACCCCTCCACTTT.

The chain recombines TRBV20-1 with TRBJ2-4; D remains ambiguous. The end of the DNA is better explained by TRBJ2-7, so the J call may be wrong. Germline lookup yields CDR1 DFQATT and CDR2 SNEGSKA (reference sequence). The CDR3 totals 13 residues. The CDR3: CSARTGPTYEQYF. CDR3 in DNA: TGCAGTGCTAGGACCGGGCCGACCTACGAGCAGTACTTC.

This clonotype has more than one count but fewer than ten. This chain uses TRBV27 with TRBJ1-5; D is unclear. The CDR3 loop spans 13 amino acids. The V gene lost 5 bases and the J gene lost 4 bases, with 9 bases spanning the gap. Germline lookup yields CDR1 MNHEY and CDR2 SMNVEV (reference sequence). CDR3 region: CASSPRWNQPQHF. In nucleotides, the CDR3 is TGTGCCAGCAGTCCCCGATGGAATCAGCCCCAGCATTTT.

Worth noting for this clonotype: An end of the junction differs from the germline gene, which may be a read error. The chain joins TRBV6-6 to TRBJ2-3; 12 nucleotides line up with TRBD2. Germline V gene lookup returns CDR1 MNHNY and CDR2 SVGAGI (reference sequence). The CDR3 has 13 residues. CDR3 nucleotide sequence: TGTGCCGGCAGGACTAGCGGGGCAGATACGCAGTATTTT. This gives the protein CAGRTSGADTQYF.

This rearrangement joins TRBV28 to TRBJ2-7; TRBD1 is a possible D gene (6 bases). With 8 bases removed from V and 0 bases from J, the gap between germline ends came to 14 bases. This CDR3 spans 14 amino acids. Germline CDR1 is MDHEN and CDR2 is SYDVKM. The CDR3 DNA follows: TGTGCCAGCTTCCCCGGACAGCCCTCCTACGAGCAGTACTTC. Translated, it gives CASFPGQPSYEQYF.

The CDR3 sequence is CASSRLAVLSYNEQFF. The CDR3, as DNA: TGCGCCAGCAGCCGACTAGCCGTCCTCTCCTACAATGAGCAGTTCTTC. The chain employs TRBV5-1 and TRBJ2-1; 7 nucleotides match TRBD2. The CDR3 contains 16 residues. Germline CDR1 reads SGHRS; CDR2 reads YFSETQ. V gave up 4 bases and J gave up 0 bases; unmatched junction bases: 7.

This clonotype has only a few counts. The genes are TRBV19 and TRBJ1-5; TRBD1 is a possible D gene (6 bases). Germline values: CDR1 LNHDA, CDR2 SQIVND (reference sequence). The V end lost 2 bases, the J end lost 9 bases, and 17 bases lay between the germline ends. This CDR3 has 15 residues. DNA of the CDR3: TGTGCCAGTAGTATAACAGGGCCTATGAGGGGGCCCCAGCATTTT. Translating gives CASSITGPMRGPQHF.

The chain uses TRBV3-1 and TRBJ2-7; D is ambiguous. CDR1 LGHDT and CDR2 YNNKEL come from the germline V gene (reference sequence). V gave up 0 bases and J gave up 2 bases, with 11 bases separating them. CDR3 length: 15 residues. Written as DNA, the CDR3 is TGTGCCAGCAGCCAAGAGTATGCAGGCACCTACGAGCAGTACTTC. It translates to CASSQEYAGTYEQYF.

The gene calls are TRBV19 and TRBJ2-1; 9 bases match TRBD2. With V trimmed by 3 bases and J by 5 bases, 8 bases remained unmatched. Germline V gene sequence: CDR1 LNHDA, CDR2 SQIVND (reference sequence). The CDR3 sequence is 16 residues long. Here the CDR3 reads CASSMAGGRWDNEQFF. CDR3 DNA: TGTGCCAGTAGTATGGCGGGAGGGCGATGGGACAATGAGCAGTTCTTC.

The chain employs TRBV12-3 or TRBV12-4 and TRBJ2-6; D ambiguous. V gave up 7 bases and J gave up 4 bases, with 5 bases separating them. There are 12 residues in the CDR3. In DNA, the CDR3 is TGTGCCAGCATACCGGGGGCCAACGTCCTGACTTTC. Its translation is CASIPGANVLTF.

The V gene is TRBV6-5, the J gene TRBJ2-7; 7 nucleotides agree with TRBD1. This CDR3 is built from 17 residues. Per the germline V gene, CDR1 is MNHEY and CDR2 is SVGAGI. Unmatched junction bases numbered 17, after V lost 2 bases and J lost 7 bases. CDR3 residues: CASSYRKTGDSSGEQYF. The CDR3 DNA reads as TGTGCCAGCAGTTACAGGAAGACTGGGGACAGCTCGGGAGAGCAGTACTTC.

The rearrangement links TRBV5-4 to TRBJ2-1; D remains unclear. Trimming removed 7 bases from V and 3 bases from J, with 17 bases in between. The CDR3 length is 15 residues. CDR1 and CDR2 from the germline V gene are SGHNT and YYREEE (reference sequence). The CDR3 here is CASPSDKANYNEQFF. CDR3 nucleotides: TGTGCCAGCCCCTCGGATAAGGCGAACTACAATGAGCAGTTCTTC.